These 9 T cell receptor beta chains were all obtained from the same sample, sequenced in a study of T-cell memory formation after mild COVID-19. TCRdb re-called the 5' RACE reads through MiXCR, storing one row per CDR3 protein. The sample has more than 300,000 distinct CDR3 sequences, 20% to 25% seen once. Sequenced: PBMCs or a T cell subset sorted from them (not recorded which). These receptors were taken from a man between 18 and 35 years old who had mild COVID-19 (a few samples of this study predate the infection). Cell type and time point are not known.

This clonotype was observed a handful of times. The CDR3 DNA is TGTGCCAGCAGCTCTAACAGGGAGTTCTCTGGAAACACCATATATTTT. It encodes CASSSNREFSGNTIYF. The V call is TRBV7-9, the J call TRBJ1-3; D is perhaps TRBD1 (6 bases). Germline V gene sequence: CDR1 SEHNR, CDR2 FQNEAQ (reference sequence). This CDR3 is 16 amino acids long. Trimming cost V 4 bases and J 0 bases, with 13 bases left between them.

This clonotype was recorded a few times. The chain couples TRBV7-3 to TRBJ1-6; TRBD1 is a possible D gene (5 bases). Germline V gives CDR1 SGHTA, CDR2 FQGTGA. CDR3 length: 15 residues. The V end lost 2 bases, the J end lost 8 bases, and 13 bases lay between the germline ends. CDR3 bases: TGTGCCAGCAGCTTACAATCAGTAGGGGATTCACCCCTCCACTTT. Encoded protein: CASSLQSVGDSPLHF.

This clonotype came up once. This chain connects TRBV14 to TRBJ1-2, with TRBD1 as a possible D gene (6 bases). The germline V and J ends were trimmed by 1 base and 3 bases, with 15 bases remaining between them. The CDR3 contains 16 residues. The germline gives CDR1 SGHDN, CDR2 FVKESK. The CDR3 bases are TGTGCCAGCAGCCAAGGAGTCGTGGGGGCGGACTATGGCTACACCTTC. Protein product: CASSQGVVGADYGYTF.

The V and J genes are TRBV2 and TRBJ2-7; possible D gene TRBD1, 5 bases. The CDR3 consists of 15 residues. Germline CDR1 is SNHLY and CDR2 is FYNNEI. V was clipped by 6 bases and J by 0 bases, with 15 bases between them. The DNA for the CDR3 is TGTGCCAGCAGCGGCGGCTTAGACAGCTCCTACGAGCAGTACGTC. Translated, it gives CASSGGLDSSYEQYV.

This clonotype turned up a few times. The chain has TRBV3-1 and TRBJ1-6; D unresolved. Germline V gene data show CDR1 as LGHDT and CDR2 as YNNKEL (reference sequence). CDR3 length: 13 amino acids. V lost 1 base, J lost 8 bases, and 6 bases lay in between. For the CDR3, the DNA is TGTGCCAGCAGCCAAGTATACGATTCACCCCTCCACTTT. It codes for CASSQVYDSPLHF.

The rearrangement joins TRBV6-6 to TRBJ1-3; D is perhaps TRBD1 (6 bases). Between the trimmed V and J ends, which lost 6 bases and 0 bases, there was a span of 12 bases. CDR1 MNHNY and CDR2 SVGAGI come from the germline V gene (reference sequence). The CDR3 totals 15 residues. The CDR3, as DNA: TGTGCCAGCAGACTCCGGGACACCTCTGGAAACACCATATATTTT. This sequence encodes CASRLRDTSGNTIYF.

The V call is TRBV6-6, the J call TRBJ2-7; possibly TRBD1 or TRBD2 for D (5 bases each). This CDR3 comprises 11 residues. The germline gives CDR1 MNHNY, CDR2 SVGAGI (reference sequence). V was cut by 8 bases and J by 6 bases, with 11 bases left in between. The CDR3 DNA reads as TGTGCCAGCGGGGACCAGTTCGAGCAGTACGTC. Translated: CASGDQFEQYV.

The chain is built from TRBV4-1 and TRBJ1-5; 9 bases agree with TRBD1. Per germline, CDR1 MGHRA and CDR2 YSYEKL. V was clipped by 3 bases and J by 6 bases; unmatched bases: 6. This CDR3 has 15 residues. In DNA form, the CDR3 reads TGCGCCAGCAGCCAGGCGGGGACAGGGCCTCAGCCCCAGCATTTT. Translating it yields CASSQAGTGPQPQHF.

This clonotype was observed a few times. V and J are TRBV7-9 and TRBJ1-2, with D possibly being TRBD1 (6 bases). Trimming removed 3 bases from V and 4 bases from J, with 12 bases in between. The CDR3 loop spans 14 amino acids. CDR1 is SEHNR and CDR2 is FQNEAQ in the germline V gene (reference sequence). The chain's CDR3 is CASSLVAGVYGYTF. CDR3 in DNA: TGTGCCAGCAGCTTGGTGGCAGGGGTCTATGGCTACACCTTC.